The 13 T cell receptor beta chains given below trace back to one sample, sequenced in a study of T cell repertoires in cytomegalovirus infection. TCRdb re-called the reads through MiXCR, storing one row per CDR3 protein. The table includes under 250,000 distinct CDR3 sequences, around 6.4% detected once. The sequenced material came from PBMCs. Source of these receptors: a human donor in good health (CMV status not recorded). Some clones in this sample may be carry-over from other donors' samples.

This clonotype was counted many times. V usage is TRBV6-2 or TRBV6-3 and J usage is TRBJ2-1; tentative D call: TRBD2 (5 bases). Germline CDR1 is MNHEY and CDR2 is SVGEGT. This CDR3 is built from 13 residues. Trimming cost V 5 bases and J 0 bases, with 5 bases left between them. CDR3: CASSTSSYNEQFF. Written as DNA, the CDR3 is TGTGCCAGCAGTACTAGCTCCTACAATGAGCAGTTCTTC.

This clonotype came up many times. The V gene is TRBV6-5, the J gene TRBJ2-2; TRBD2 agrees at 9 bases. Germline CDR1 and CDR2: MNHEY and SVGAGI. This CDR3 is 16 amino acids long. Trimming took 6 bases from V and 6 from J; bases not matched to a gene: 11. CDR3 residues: CASSDGAGGLAGELFF. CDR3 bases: TGTGCCAGCAGCGACGGGGCGGGGGGGCTAGCCGGGGAGCTGTTTTTT.

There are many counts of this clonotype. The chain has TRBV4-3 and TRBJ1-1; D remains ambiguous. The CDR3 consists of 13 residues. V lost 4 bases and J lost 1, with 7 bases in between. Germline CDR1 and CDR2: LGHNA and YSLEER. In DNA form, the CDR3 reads TGCGCCAGCAGCCGAGACCGGAACACTGAAGCTTTCTTT. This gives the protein CASSRDRNTEAFF.

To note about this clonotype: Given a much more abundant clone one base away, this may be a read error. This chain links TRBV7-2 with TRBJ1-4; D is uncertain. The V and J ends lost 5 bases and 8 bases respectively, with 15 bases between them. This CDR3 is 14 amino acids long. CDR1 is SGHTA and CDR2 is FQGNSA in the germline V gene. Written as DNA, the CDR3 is TGTGCCAGCAGCCGGATGCGGCTCTCGGAAAAACTGTTTTTT. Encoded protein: CASSRMRLSEKLFF.

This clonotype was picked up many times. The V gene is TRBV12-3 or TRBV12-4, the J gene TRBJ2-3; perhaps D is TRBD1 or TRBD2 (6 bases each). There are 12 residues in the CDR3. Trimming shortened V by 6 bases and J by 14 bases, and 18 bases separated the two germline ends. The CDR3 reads CASSLLGGLRYF. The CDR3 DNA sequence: TGTGCCAGCAGCCTCCTGGGGGGCCTTCGGTATTTT.

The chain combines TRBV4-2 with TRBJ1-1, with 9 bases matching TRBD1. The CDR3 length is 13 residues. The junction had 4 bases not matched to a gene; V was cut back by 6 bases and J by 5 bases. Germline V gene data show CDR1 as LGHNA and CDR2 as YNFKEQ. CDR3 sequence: CASRRTGVTEAFF. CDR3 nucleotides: TGTGCCAGCAGGCGGACAGGGGTTACTGAAGCTTTCTTT.

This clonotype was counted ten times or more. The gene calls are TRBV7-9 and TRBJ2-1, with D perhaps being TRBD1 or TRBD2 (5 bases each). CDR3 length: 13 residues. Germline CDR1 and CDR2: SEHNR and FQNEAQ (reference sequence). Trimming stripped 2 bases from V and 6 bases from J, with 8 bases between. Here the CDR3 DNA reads TGTGCCAGCAGCTTAACGGGGACCAATGAGCAGTTCTTC. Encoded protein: CASSLTGTNEQFF.

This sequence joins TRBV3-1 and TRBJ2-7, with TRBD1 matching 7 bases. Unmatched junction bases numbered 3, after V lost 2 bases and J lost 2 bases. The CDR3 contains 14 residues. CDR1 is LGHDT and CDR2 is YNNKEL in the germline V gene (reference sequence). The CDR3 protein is CASSQPGTAYEQYF. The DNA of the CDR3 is TGTGCCAGCAGCCAACCCGGGACAGCCTACGAGCAGTACTTC.

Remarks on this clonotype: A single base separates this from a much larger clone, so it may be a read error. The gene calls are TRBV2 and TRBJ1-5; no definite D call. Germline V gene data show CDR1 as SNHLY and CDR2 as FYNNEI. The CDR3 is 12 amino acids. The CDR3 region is CASSEGSQLQHF. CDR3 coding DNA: TGTGCCAGCAGTGAGGGTTCGCAGCTCCAGCATTTT.

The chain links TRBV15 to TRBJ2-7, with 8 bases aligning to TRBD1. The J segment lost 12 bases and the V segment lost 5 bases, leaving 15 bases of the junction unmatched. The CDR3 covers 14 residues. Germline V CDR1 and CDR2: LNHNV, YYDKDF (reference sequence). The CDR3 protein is CATSRQIGQGELYF. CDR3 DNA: TGTGCCACCAGCCGCCAGATCGGACAGGGAGAATTGTACTTC.

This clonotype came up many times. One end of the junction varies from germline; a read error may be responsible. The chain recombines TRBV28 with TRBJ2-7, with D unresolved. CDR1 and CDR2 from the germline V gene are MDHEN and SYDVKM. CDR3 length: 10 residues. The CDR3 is CASGKGLVRF. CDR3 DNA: TGTGCCAGCGGTAAGGGTCTTGTCCGCTTC.

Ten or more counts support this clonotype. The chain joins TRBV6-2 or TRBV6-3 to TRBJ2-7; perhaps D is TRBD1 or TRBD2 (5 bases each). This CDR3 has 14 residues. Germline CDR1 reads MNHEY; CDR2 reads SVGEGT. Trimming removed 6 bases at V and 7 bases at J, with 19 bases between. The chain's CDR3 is CASRPSGTAPEQYF. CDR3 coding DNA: TGTGCCAGCAGACCATCTGGGACCGCCCCTGAGCAGTACTTC.

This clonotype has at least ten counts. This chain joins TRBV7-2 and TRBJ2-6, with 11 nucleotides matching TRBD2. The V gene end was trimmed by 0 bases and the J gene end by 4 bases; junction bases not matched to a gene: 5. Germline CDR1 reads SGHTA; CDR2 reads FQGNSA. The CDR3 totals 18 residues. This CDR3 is CASSLARASGGGANVLTF. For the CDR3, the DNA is TGTGCCAGCAGCTTAGCGAGGGCTAGCGGGGGGGGGGCCAACGTCCTGACTTTC.